The text below deals with one T cell receptor (beta chain). Measured with immunoSEQ multiplex PCR; TCRdb has only the in-frame clones, and not every one. The sample contains 90,000 to 120,000 clones, 80% to 90% of which appear only once. This CDR3 contains 14 residues. From germline, CDR1 is MDHEN and CDR2 SYDVKM. Trimming removed 8 bases from V and 1 base from J, with 9 bases in between. This sample is drawn from a study of blood T cell repertoires in COVID-19. The wider study: Whether acute or convalescent, the COVID-19 samples came from the United States, Italy and Spain. In each case, the material was cDNA or gDNA derived from T cells, B-cell-depleted T cells, or PBMCs.

Sequencing used peripheral blood. The gene calls are TRBV28 and TRBJ2-6; TRBD2 is a possible D gene (6 bases). This TCR was recovered from a human donor in a cohort sampled during active COVID-19. CDR3 sequence (DNA): TGTGCCAGCGGTCGGGGGTCTGGGGCCAACGTCCTGACTTTC. This translates into CASGRGSGANVLTF.